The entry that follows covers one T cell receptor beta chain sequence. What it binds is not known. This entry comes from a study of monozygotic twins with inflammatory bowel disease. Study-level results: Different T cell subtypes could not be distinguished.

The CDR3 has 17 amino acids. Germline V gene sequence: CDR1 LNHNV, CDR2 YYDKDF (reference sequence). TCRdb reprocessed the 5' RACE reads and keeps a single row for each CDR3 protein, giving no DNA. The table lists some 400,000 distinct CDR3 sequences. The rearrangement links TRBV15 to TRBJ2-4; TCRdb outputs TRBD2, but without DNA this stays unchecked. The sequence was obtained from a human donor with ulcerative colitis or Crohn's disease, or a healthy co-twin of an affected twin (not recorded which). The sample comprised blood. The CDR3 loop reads CATSRETSGRARDIQYF. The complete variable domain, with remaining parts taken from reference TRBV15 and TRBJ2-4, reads DAMVIQNPRYQVTQFGKPVTLSCSQTLNHNVMYWYQQKSSQAPKLLFHYYDKDFNNEADTPDNFQSRRPNTSFCFLDIRSPGLGDTAMYLCATSRETSGRARDIQYFGAGTRLSVL.